This T cell receptor (beta chain) was recovered during a study of blood T cell repertoires in COVID-19. Study background: Sample material is recorded as cDNA or gDNA derived from T cells, B-cell-depleted T cells, or PBMCs.

J gave up 6 bases and V 5 bases, and 11 bases lay outside the gene matches. The CDR3 runs to 16 residues. The germline V gene encodes CDR1 SGDLS and CDR2 YYNGEE. TCRdb's copy holds only in-frame clones and misses some; the assay was immunoSEQ multiplex PCR. The sample lists roughly 250,000 clones; about 85% were seen once. The chain couples TRBV9 to TRBJ2-2; 9 positions match TRBD2. The sequenced sample consisted of PBMCs or T cells enriched from blood (not recorded which). The TCR originated in a woman aged 50 to 60 who had recovered from COVID-19. DNA for the CDR3: TGTGCCAGCAGTATATTTGAGACTAGCGGTTCCGGGGAGCTGTTTTTT. Residues: CASSIFETSGSGELFF.